These 25 T cell receptor beta chains originate from one sample sequenced in a study of a mutant IDH1 vaccine in newly diagnosed glioma. Data came from immunoSEQ multiplex PCR; TCRdb stores just in-frame clones and leaves some out. This table has around 59,000 clones, approximately 91% appearing once. Sample time point: baseline, week 1 (first vaccination visit). Stated treatment: pre-vaccination baseline after standard-of-care therapy. Specimen: PBMCs, collected from a glioma patient treated with radiotherapy, temozolomide or both. These receptors all come from a man in his forties or fifties with glioma.

The table lists this clone with a count of one. This chain joins TRBV19 and TRBJ2-1; 8 bases match TRBD1. V trimming: 4 bases; J trimming: 8 bases; junction bases outside the gene matches: 7. From germline, CDR1 is LNHDA and CDR2 SQIVND (reference sequence). The CDR3 has 14 residues. As DNA, the CDR3 is TGTGCCAGTAGTAGAGGAAAACAGGGGGATGAGCAGTTCTTC. Its translation: CASSRGKQGDEQFF.

The chain recombines TRBV2 with TRBJ2-7, with 7 bases fitting TRBD1. The CDR3 length is 14 residues. V lost 4 bases to trimming and J lost 2 bases; unmatched junction nucleotides: 5. Germline V gene lookup returns CDR1 SNHLY and CDR2 FYNNEI. CDR3 region: CASSGTGDTYEQYF. Written as DNA, the CDR3 is TGTGCCAGCAGTGGGACAGGCGACACCTACGAGCAGTACTTC.

The chain couples TRBV4-1 to TRBJ2-3; D might be TRBD1 (5 bases). The CDR3 spans 15 residues. Germline V gives CDR1 MGHRA, CDR2 YSYEKL. V was shortened by 0 bases and J by 3 bases, with 10 bases between the two germline ends. The CDR3 coding sequence is TGCGCCAGCAGCCAAGATTGGCAGGGAACAGATACGCAGTATTTT. It translates to CASSQDWQGTDTQYF.

The chain carries TRBV11-2 and TRBJ2-5; D tentatively fits TRBD1 or TRBD2 (5 bases each). The germline V gene has CDR1 SGHAT and CDR2 FQNNGV. V was pared by 5 bases and J by 3 bases, with 10 bases between. This CDR3 is 13 amino acids long. The chain's CDR3 is CASSRDGKETQYF. The CDR3 DNA sequence: TGTGCCAGCAGCAGGGACGGAAAAGAGACCCAGTACTTC.

The CDR3, as DNA: TGCAGCGTTAAAACCGGGACAGGGGGCAATCAGCCCCAGCATTTT. Translating it yields CSVKTGTGGNQPQHF. The V gene is TRBV29-1, the J gene TRBJ1-5; 10 nucleotides align to TRBD1. The CDR3 contains 15 residues. Looked up from germline, CDR1 is SQVTM and CDR2 is ANQGSEA. The V and J ends lost 5 bases and 2 bases, in that order; junction bases with no gene match: 6.

The genes are TRBV29-1 and TRBJ1-2, with a possible D match to TRBD1 (6 bases). Per the germline V gene, CDR1 is SQVTM and CDR2 is ANQGSEA. The CDR3 length is 12 residues. With 3 bases removed from V and 5 bases from J, the gap between germline ends came to 10 bases. CDR3 sequence: CSVDVRGYGYTF. Written as DNA, the CDR3 is TGCAGCGTTGATGTCAGGGGTTATGGCTACACCTTC.

V gene TRBV5-1 combines with J gene TRBJ2-1; the match to TRBD1 covers 7 bases. This CDR3 has 14 amino acids. Germline trimming cut 2 bases from V and 6 bases from J; bases unmatched to any gene: 5. In germline, CDR1 is SGHRS, CDR2 YFSETQ. CDR3 sequence (DNA): TGCGCCAGCAGCTTCCCCCGGGACAGCAATGAGCAGTTCTTC. Its translation is CASSFPRDSNEQFF.

The chain joins TRBV5-1 to TRBJ2-3, with D tentatively TRBD2 (6 bases). This CDR3 has 15 residues. V lost 3 bases, J lost 4 bases, and 15 bases lay in between. Germline V gene sequence: CDR1 SGHRS, CDR2 YFSETQ. CDR3 residues: CASSSRRGLADTQYF. The CDR3 nucleotides are TGCGCCAGCAGCTCCCGTCGGGGGTTAGCAGATACGCAGTATTTT.

The chain has TRBV14 and TRBJ2-3; 9 bases agree with TRBD1. The germline V gene has CDR1 SGHDN and CDR2 FVKESK. The CDR3 covers 19 residues. The J segment lost 3 bases and the V segment lost 2 bases, leaving 15 bases of the junction unmatched. CDR3: CASSQRLTLRDRVTDTQYF. The CDR3 DNA follows: TGTGCCAGCAGCCAAAGGCTAACTCTCCGGGACAGGGTTACAGATACGCAGTATTTT.

The chain recombines TRBV6-1 with TRBJ2-7; unclear D gene. The ends were cut back, 5 bases at V and 1 base at J, with 9 bases in the middle. Per the germline V gene, CDR1 is MNHNS and CDR2 is SASEGT. The CDR3 spans 13 residues. CDR3 bases: TGTGCCAGCAGTACACAAAATTCCTACGAGCAGTACTTC. As protein: CASSTQNSYEQYF.

J is TRBJ1-5 and V is TRBV28, with a weak D call TRBD1 (5 bases). Germline assignment: CDR1 MDHEN and CDR2 SYDVKM. Trimming removed 3 bases at V and 0 bases at J, with 12 bases between. This CDR3 has 16 amino acids. The CDR3 loop reads CASSLKGGHSNQPQHF. The CDR3, as DNA: TGTGCCAGCAGTTTGAAGGGCGGACATAGCAATCAGCCCCAGCATTTT.

The gene calls are TRBV7-8 and TRBJ2-7; D gene ambiguous. Per the germline V gene, CDR1 is SGHVS and CDR2 is FQNEAQ. Trimming took off 5 bases at V and 4 bases at J, with 12 bases between the two ends. The CDR3 is 13 residues long. The CDR3 nucleotides read TGTGCCAGCAGCCCCGTGAAGGGTTACGAGCAGTACTTC. It specifies CASSPVKGYEQYF.

V and J are TRBV5-4 and TRBJ2-2; no firm D call. Trimming stripped 7 bases from V and 1 base from J, with 17 bases between. The CDR3 is made up of 16 amino acids. Germline CDR1 reads SGHNT; CDR2 reads YYREEE (reference sequence). CDR3 protein: CASQIQAGRNTGELFF. Here the CDR3 DNA reads TGTGCCAGCCAAATCCAGGCTGGACGGAACACCGGGGAGCTGTTTTTT.

The rearrangement uses TRBV6-6 and TRBJ1-2; 8 bases match TRBD1. CDR1 is MNHNY and CDR2 is SVGAGI in the germline V gene (reference sequence). The CDR3 has 15 residues. After removal of 6 bases from V and 4 bases from J, the junction contained 10 bases not matched to a gene. DNA for the CDR3: TGTGCCAGCAGGCCTCGACAGGGGACGGGCTATGGCTACACCTTC. Encoded protein: CASRPRQGTGYGYTF.

This chain links TRBV9 with TRBJ2-2, with D possibly TRBD1 on 6 matching bases. This CDR3 has 15 amino acids. V lost 0 bases and J 2 bases, leaving 8 bases between the germline ends. From germline, CDR1 is SGDLS and CDR2 YYNGEE. The DNA for the CDR3 is TGTGCCAGCAGCGTAGGAGGGGGAAACACCGGGGAGCTGTTTTTT. This gives the protein CASSVGGGNTGELFF. Based on the CDR3 plus reference TRBV9 and TRBJ2-2, the full variable domain is DSGVTQTPKHLITATGQRVTLRCSPRSGDLSVYWYQQSLDQGLQFLIQYYNGEERAKGNILERFSAQQFPDLHSELNLSSLELGDSALYFCASSVGGGNTGELFFGEGSRLTVL.

The chain has TRBV2 and TRBJ1-2, with a possible D match to TRBD1 (5 bases). In germline, CDR1 is SNHLY, CDR2 FYNNEI. V lost 5 bases to trimming and J lost 1 base, with 14 bases between them. The length of the CDR3 is 15 residues. CDR3 amino acids: CASSPRQSINYGYTF. Written as DNA, the CDR3 is TGTGCCAGCAGTCCCCGACAGAGCATTAACTATGGCTACACCTTC.

The genes are TRBV27 and TRBJ2-2; no clear D gene. V was clipped by 3 bases and J by 0 bases, with 11 bases between them. The germline gives CDR1 MNHEY, CDR2 SMNVEV (reference sequence). The CDR3 consists of 16 residues. The CDR3 nucleotides read TGTGCCAGCAGTTTCTATACGGCTGCGAACACCGGGGAGCTGTTTTTT. It is translated as CASSFYTAANTGELFF.

The chain combines TRBV19 with TRBJ1-5; TRBD1 aligns across 7 bases. Trimming took 3 bases from V and 4 from J; bases not matched to a gene: 3. Germline V gene sequence: CDR1 LNHDA, CDR2 SQIVND (reference sequence). The CDR3 contains 14 residues. The CDR3 bases are TGTGCCAGTAGTATCCGGGACAGAAATCAGCCCCAGCATTTT. Its translation: CASSIRDRNQPQHF.

This chain links TRBV5-1 with TRBJ1-1; D is uncertain. Trimming removed 0 bases from V and 0 bases from J, with 21 bases in between. Germline assignment: CDR1 SGHRS and CDR2 YFSETQ. This CDR3 contains 19 residues. CDR3 loop: CASSLGGAGFSRMNTEAFF. The CDR3 DNA is TGCGCCAGCAGCTTGGGAGGAGCAGGCTTTAGCCGGATGAACACTGAAGCTTTCTTT.

There are a few counts of this clone. V is TRBV2 and J is TRBJ1-3; D unclear. Germline V gene data show CDR1 as SNHLY and CDR2 as FYNNEI. Deletions cut 9 bases from V and 0 bases from J, with 6 bases between. CDR3 length: 12 residues. The CDR3 reads CARKGSGNTIYF. The CDR3 nucleotides read TGTGCCAGGAAGGGCTCTGGAAACACCATATATTTT. Based on the CDR3 plus reference TRBV2 and TRBJ1-3, the full variable domain is EPEVTQTPSHQVTQMGQEVILRCVPISNHLYFYWYRQILGQKVEFLVSFYNNEISEKSEIFDDQFSVERPDGSNFTLKIRSTKLEDSAMYFCARKGSGNTIYFGEGSWLTVV.

The J gene is TRBJ1-1, the V gene TRBV7-3; D uncertain. V dropped 2 bases and J dropped 0 bases, with 4 bases sitting between them. The germline CDR1 and CDR2 sequences are SGHTA and FQGTGA. The CDR3 loop spans 13 amino acids. CDR3 in DNA: TGTGCCAGCAGCTTATATATGAACACTGAAGCTTTCTTT. This translates into CASSLYMNTEAFF.

The V gene is TRBV7-8, the J gene TRBJ1-6; 8 bases match TRBD1. Germline assignment: CDR1 SGHVS and CDR2 FQNEAQ. J gave up 8 bases and V 5 bases, and 8 bases lay outside the gene matches. The CDR3 runs 15 residues. The chain's CDR3 is CASSPLQGVDSPLHF. The CDR3, as DNA: TGTGCCAGCAGCCCGCTACAGGGGGTGGATTCACCCCTCCACTTT.

The V gene is TRBV10-1, the J gene TRBJ1-4; D not resolved. Germline-derived CDR1 and CDR2 are WNHNN and SYGVQD (reference sequence). The CDR3 loop spans 15 amino acids. Trimming pared 7 bases from V and 2 bases from J, leaving 14 bases between. DNA for the CDR3: TGCGCCAGCAACACGGCGACCGGGACTAATGAAAAACTGTTTTTT. It specifies CASNTATGTNEKLFF.

The chain has TRBV5-4 and TRBJ2-2; the match to TRBD2 covers 9 bases. V was clipped by 1 base and J by 4 bases; unmatched bases: 8. CDR1 and CDR2 from the germline V gene are SGHNT and YYREEE (reference sequence). The length of the CDR3 is 17 residues. In nucleotides, the CDR3 is TGTGCCAGCAGCTTGACGAACCTAGCGGGATTCACCGGGGAGCTGTTTTTT. Translating it yields CASSLTNLAGFTGELFF.

The rearrangement joins TRBV7-9 to TRBJ2-3; TRBD1 matches 7 bases. The length of the CDR3 is 15 residues. From germline, CDR1 is SEHNR and CDR2 FQNEAQ (reference sequence). Trimming cost V 5 bases and J 0 bases; bases outside gene matches: 5. Here the CDR3 DNA reads TGTGCCAGCAGCCAAGGGGGCGGGAGCACAGATACGCAGTATTTT. This sequence encodes CASSQGGGSTDTQYF.